A selection of T cell receptor beta chains follows, all from one sample in a study of blood T cell repertoires in COVID-19. Clones were read by immunoSEQ multiplex PCR, and TCRdb kept only the in-frame ones, dropping some. The table shows about 120,000 clones, with just over 85% occurring only once. Material: peripheral blood. These receptors originate from a man between 35 and 55 years old with acute or convalescent COVID-19. CDR3s include the opening cysteine and the closing phenylalanine or tryptophan. D genes are given only for firm matches. Size values are once, few and many counts, or a class for expanded clones, and some rows have none.

j_call: TRBJ1-5; d_call: TRBD1; clone_size: -; v_call: TRBV10-3; cdr3_aa: CAIQGDSNQPQHF; cdr3_nt: TGTGCCATCCAGGGGGATAGCAATCAGCCCCAGCATTTT
j_call: TRBJ1-2; d_call: -; clone_size: -; v_call: TRBV25-1; cdr3_aa: CASSASLYGYTF; cdr3_nt: TGTGCCAGCAGTGCCAGTCTCTATGGCTACACCTTC
j_call: TRBJ2-7; d_call: -; clone_size: -; v_call: TRBV7-3; cdr3_aa: CASSQWGVDTYEQYF; cdr3_nt: TGTGCCAGCAGCCAATGGGGGGTGGATACCTACGAGCAGTACTTC
j_call: TRBJ1-6; d_call: TRBD1; clone_size: -; v_call: TRBV9; cdr3_aa: CASSVDRGTSPLHF; cdr3_nt: TGTGCCAGCAGCGTCGACAGGGGAACTTCACCCCTCCACTTT
j_call: TRBJ2-5; d_call: -; clone_size: once; v_call: TRBV19; cdr3_aa: CASSIAAGQTQYF; cdr3_nt: TGTGCCAGTAGTATCGCGGCGGGGCAGACCCAGTACTTC
j_call: TRBJ1-2; d_call: -; clone_size: -; v_call: TRBV5-1; cdr3_aa: CASSLAGDGANYGYTF; cdr3_nt: TGCGCCAGCAGCTTGGCTGGTGACGGAGCTAACTATGGCTACACCTTC
j_call: TRBJ1-4; d_call: -; clone_size: -; v_call: TRBV4-3; cdr3_aa: CASSLGRGNEKLFF; cdr3_nt: TGCGCCAGCAGCCTTGGACGGGGGAATGAAAAACTGTTTTTT
j_call: TRBJ2-3; d_call: TRBD2; clone_size: once; v_call: TRBV6-5; cdr3_aa: CASSLGLAADTQYF; cdr3_nt: TGTGCCAGCAGCCTGGGACTAGCGGCAGATACGCAGTATTTT
j_call: TRBJ1-1; d_call: TRBD1; clone_size: -; v_call: TRBV19; cdr3_aa: CASSRMSGTGDTEAFF; cdr3_nt: TGTGCCAGTAGTAGGATGTCCGGGACAGGTGACACTGAAGCTTTCTTT
j_call: TRBJ1-2; d_call: -; clone_size: -; v_call: TRBV29-1; cdr3_aa: CSVFDRINYGYTF; cdr3_nt: TGCAGCGTGTTCGACAGGATCAACTATGGCTACACCTTC
j_call: TRBJ2-5; d_call: TRBD1; clone_size: -; v_call: TRBV10-3; cdr3_aa: CAIRDNRGIGETQYF; cdr3_nt: TGTGCCATCAGGGACAACAGGGGAATCGGGGAGACCCAGTACTTC
j_call: TRBJ1-6; d_call: -; clone_size: -; v_call: TRBV10-2; cdr3_aa: CASSERGINSPLHF; cdr3_nt: TGCGCCAGCAGTGAGAGGGGGATTAATTCACCCCTCCACTTT
j_call: TRBJ1-1; d_call: TRBD1; clone_size: -; v_call: TRBV6-5; cdr3_aa: CASSTDRAGYTEAFF; cdr3_nt: TGTGCCAGCAGTACGGACAGGGCCGGGTACACTGAAGCTTTCTTT
j_call: TRBJ1-3; d_call: -; clone_size: -; v_call: TRBV11-3; cdr3_aa: CASSSGGGAVGNTIYF; cdr3_nt: TGTGCCAGCAGCTCCGGAGGGGGGGCTGTTGGAAACACCATATATTTT
j_call: TRBJ2-7; d_call: TRBD2; clone_size: -; v_call: TRBV10-3; cdr3_aa: CAMSLGGTSYEQYF; cdr3_nt: TGTGCCATGAGCCTCGGGGGGACCTCCTACGAGCAGTACTTC
j_call: TRBJ2-7; d_call: TRBD2; clone_size: once; v_call: TRBV11-2; cdr3_aa: CASRSLLAGTYEQYF; cdr3_nt: TGTGCCAGCAGGTCTCTACTAGCGGGGACCTACGAGCAGTACTTC
j_call: TRBJ1-1; d_call: TRBD1; clone_size: -; v_call: TRBV13; cdr3_aa: CASSGTGVNTEAFF; cdr3_nt: TGTGCCAGCAGCGGGACAGGAGTGAACACTGAAGCTTTCTTT
j_call: TRBJ1-5; d_call: TRBD1; clone_size: -; v_call: TRBV3-1/TRBV3-2; cdr3_aa: CASSNTGGNQPQHF; cdr3_nt: TGTGCCAGCAGCAATACAGGGGGCAATCAGCCCCAGCATTTT
j_call: TRBJ2-6; d_call: -; clone_size: -; v_call: TRBV5-1; cdr3_aa: CASRHLVAGYLGANVLTF; cdr3_nt: TGCGCCAGCAGGCATTTAGTCGCGGGATACCTTGGGGCCAACGTCCTGACTTTC
j_call: TRBJ2-1; d_call: TRBD2; clone_size: once; v_call: TRBV18; cdr3_aa: CASSSGLAGGGEQFF; cdr3_nt: TGTGCCAGCTCATCCGGACTAGCGGGAGGAGGTGAGCAGTTCTTC
j_call: TRBJ2-1; d_call: -; clone_size: -; v_call: TRBV29-1; cdr3_aa: CSVEDSSVYNEQFF; cdr3_nt: TGCAGCGTTGAAGATTCTAGCGTCTACAATGAGCAGTTCTTC
j_call: TRBJ2-1; d_call: TRBD2; clone_size: -; v_call: TRBV7-9; cdr3_aa: CASSPWTSGRTNEQFF; cdr3_nt: TGTGCCAGCAGCCCATGGACTAGCGGGAGGACCAATGAGCAGTTCTTC
j_call: TRBJ2-4; d_call: -; clone_size: few; v_call: TRBV7-2; cdr3_aa: CASSLATTSTKNIQYF; cdr3_nt: TGTGCCAGCAGCTTAGCGACAACTAGCACCAAAAACATTCAGTACTTC
j_call: TRBJ1-5; d_call: TRBD1; clone_size: -; v_call: TRBV30; cdr3_aa: CAWSVRGPGGQPQHF; cdr3_nt: TGTGCCTGGAGTGTACGGGGGCCAGGGGGTCAGCCCCAGCATTTT
j_call: TRBJ1-2; d_call: TRBD1; clone_size: -; v_call: TRBV7-9; cdr3_aa: CASSGQGYYGYTF; cdr3_nt: TGTGCCAGCAGCGGACAGGGCTACTATGGCTACACCTTC
j_call: TRBJ1-1; d_call: -; clone_size: -; v_call: TRBV21-1; cdr3_aa: CASSKARQGEAFF; cdr3_nt: TGTGCCAGCAGCAAAGCGCGACAGGGGGAAGCTTTCTTT
j_call: TRBJ1-1; d_call: -; clone_size: -; v_call: TRBV27; cdr3_aa: CASSYSGGRAEAFF; cdr3_nt: TGTGCCAGCAGCTACTCGGGGGGCAGGGCTGAAGCTTTCTTT
j_call: TRBJ2-1; d_call: TRBD2; clone_size: -; v_call: TRBV30; cdr3_aa: CAWSRLAGGTNSYNEQFF; cdr3_nt: TGTGCCTGGAGTCGACTAGCGGGGGGCACAAACTCCTACAATGAGCAGTTCTTC
j_call: TRBJ2-1; d_call: TRBD2; clone_size: once; v_call: TRBV11-2; cdr3_aa: CASSLSGLPYNEQFF; cdr3_nt: TGTGCCAGCAGCTTATCGGGACTACCGTACAATGAGCAGTTCTTC
j_call: TRBJ2-1; d_call: TRBD2; clone_size: -; v_call: TRBV4-3; cdr3_aa: CASSQGAASGVPGFF; cdr3_nt: TGCGCCAGCAGCCAAGGGGCAGCTAGCGGGGTCCCAGGGTTCTTC
j_call: TRBJ2-7; d_call: -; clone_size: -; v_call: TRBV5-6; cdr3_aa: CASSPEVRGSEQYF; cdr3_nt: TGTGCCAGCAGCCCCGAGGTTCGGGGGTCCGAGCAGTACTTC
j_call: TRBJ1-5; d_call: -; clone_size: -; v_call: TRBV7-6; cdr3_aa: CASSLDSLSNQPQHF; cdr3_nt: TGTGCCAGCAGCTTAGACAGCCTTAGCAATCAGCCCCAGCATTTT
j_call: TRBJ2-7; d_call: TRBD1; clone_size: -; v_call: TRBV29-1; cdr3_aa: CSVQGAVEQYF; cdr3_nt: TGCAGCGTTCAGGGGGCGGTCGAGCAGTACTTC
j_call: TRBJ2-1; d_call: TRBD1; clone_size: once; v_call: TRBV4-1; cdr3_aa: CASSQGQGVNEQFF; cdr3_nt: TGCGCCAGCAGCCAGGGACAGGGGGTCAATGAGCAGTTCTTC
j_call: TRBJ2-2; d_call: -; clone_size: once; v_call: TRBV12-3/TRBV12-4; cdr3_aa: CASTRAGELFF; cdr3_nt: TGTGCCAGCACCAGGGCCGGGGAGCTGTTTTTT
j_call: TRBJ2-7; d_call: -; clone_size: -; v_call: TRBV3-1/TRBV3-2; cdr3_aa: CASKGSGNSYEQYF; cdr3_nt: TGTGCCAGCAAGGGTAGCGGAAACTCCTACGAGCAGTACTTC
j_call: TRBJ2-1; d_call: -; clone_size: once; v_call: TRBV9; cdr3_aa: CASSTRRGGNEQFF; cdr3_nt: TGTGCCAGCAGCACCCGCAGAGGTGGCAATGAGCAGTTCTTC
j_call: TRBJ1-6; d_call: -; clone_size: -; v_call: TRBV11-3; cdr3_aa: CASSFRAGETLHF; cdr3_nt: TGTGCCAGCAGCTTTCGAGCGGGGGAGACCCTCCACTTT
j_call: TRBJ2-3; d_call: TRBD2; clone_size: -; v_call: TRBV5-1; cdr3_aa: CASSLERGTSTDTQYF; cdr3_nt: TGCGCCAGCAGCCTAGAGCGGGGGACTAGCACAGATACGCAGTATTTT
j_call: TRBJ2-2; d_call: TRBD2; clone_size: -; v_call: TRBV4-3; cdr3_aa: CASSQELAGENTGELFF; cdr3_nt: TGCGCCAGCAGCCAAGAATTAGCGGGGGAAAACACCGGGGAGCTGTTTTTT
j_call: TRBJ1-2; d_call: TRBD1; clone_size: few; v_call: TRBV19; cdr3_aa: CASTEDRSNYGYTF; cdr3_nt: TGTGCCAGTACCGAGGACAGGAGTAACTATGGCTACACCTTC
j_call: TRBJ1-1; d_call: TRBD1; clone_size: once; v_call: TRBV6-5; cdr3_aa: CASSHRGRGTEAFF; cdr3_nt: TGTGCCAGCAGTCACAGGGGGCGAGGCACTGAAGCTTTCTTT
j_call: TRBJ2-3; d_call: -; clone_size: -; v_call: TRBV5-1; cdr3_aa: CASTAGADTQYF; cdr3_nt: TGCGCCAGTACGGCGGGTGCAGATACGCAGTATTTT
j_call: TRBJ2-1; d_call: -; clone_size: -; v_call: TRBV2; cdr3_aa: CASSSTGVGNEQFF; cdr3_nt: TGTGCCAGCAGTAGTACGGGAGTCGGAAATGAGCAGTTCTTC
j_call: TRBJ1-2; d_call: TRBD1; clone_size: once; v_call: TRBV5-4; cdr3_aa: CASKDKTGNFGYTF; cdr3_nt: TGTGCCAGCAAAGACAAGACAGGGAACTTTGGCTACACCTTC
j_call: TRBJ2-2; d_call: -; clone_size: -; v_call: TRBV9; cdr3_aa: CASSVVEESGELFF; cdr3_nt: TGTGCCAGCAGCGTAGTAGAGGAGTCCGGGGAGCTGTTTTTT